These 20 T cell receptor beta chains share one sample of origin, sequenced in a study of T-cell memory formation after mild COVID-19. A single record per CDR3 protein comes from TCRdb applying MiXCR to the 5' RACE reads. Of approximately 260,000 distinct CDR3 sequences listed, roughly 17% are singletons. Sequences were obtained from PBMCs or a T cell subset sorted from them (not recorded which). These TCRs come from a man aged 18 to 29 who had mild COVID-19 (a few samples of this study predate the infection). Cell type and time point are not known.

This clonotype has more than one count but fewer than ten. The chain links TRBV7-9 to TRBJ1-2; D ambiguous. Deletions cut 1 base from V and 0 bases from J, with 6 bases between. The CDR3 sequence is 14 residues long. Germline V gene sequence: CDR1 SEHNR, CDR2 FQNEAQ (reference sequence). CDR3 DNA sequence: TGTGCCAGCAGCTTAGACTCCACTAACTATGGCTACACCTTC. Translation gives CASSLDSTNYGYTF.

The J gene is TRBJ1-6, the V gene TRBV28; unclear D gene. Germline V gives CDR1 MDHEN, CDR2 SYDVKM. Trimming cost V 3 bases and J 8 bases, with 8 bases left between them. There are 13 residues in the CDR3. The CDR3 DNA reads as TGTGCCAGCAGTTTTTTCGGGGATTCACCCCTCCACTTT. Amino acids: CASSFFGDSPLHF.

This clonotype was seen a single time. The chain combines TRBV7-9 with TRBJ2-5, with D possibly being TRBD1 (5 bases). The germline V and J ends were trimmed by 5 bases and 4 bases, with 14 bases remaining between them. This CDR3 region has 14 residues. Per germline, CDR1 SEHNR and CDR2 FQNEAQ (reference sequence). The CDR3 nucleotides are TGTGCCAGCAGCAACTTAAGGGGCCGAGAGACCCAGTACTTC. This codes for CASSNLRGRETQYF.

This clonotype showed up just a few times. The chain is built from TRBV5-6 and TRBJ2-7, with 9 positions matching TRBD2. Germline V CDR1 and CDR2: SGHDT, YYEEEE. This CDR3 is built from 15 residues. V lost 4 bases, J lost 1 base, and 6 bases stayed unmatched. The CDR3 protein is CASSHLAGKSYEQYV. The CDR3 DNA follows: TGTGCCAGCAGCCATCTAGCGGGGAAATCCTACGAGCAGTACGTC.

This clonotype was observed many times. The chain combines TRBV6-1 with TRBJ2-5; the D gene is possibly TRBD2 (6 bases). V was shortened by 1 base and J by 1 base, with 13 bases between the two germline ends. Germline-derived CDR1 and CDR2 are MNHNS and SASEGT. The CDR3 extends over 16 amino acids. CDR3 sequence: CASSEGLEGPQETQYF. The CDR3 coding sequence is TGTGCCAGCAGTGAAGGACTAGAAGGCCCCCAAGAGACCCAGTACTTC.

This clonotype has just a few counts. The rearrangement uses TRBV7-2 and TRBJ1-5, with 7 bases lining up with TRBD1. Per germline, CDR1 SGHTA and CDR2 FQGNSA. With V trimmed by 7 bases and J by 1 base, 10 bases remained unmatched. There are 16 residues in the CDR3. The CDR3 sequence is CASTPTGGQSNQPQHF. The CDR3 bases are TGTGCCAGCACCCCGACGGGGGGACAGAGCAATCAGCCCCAGCATTTT.

This clonotype was counted ten times or more. The chain employs TRBV28 and TRBJ2-1; TRBD1 matches 9 bases. This CDR3 contains 17 residues. The ends lost 5 bases at V and 6 bases at J; junction bases unmatched: 14. Per the germline V gene, CDR1 is MDHEN and CDR2 is SYDVKM. For the CDR3, the DNA is TGTGCCAGCAGTGAAATGGGCTTTGGGACAGGGCCCAATGAGCAGTTCTTC. Its protein product is CASSEMGFGTGPNEQFF.

This clonotype was detected only a few times. The chain joins TRBV7-2 to TRBJ1-5; D not resolved. Germline lookup yields CDR1 SGHTA and CDR2 FQGNSA. V lost 1 base and J lost 7, with 8 bases in between. This CDR3 region has 13 residues. DNA of the CDR3: TGTGCCAGCAGCTTAGGGGGTTCGCAGCCCCAGCATTTT. Encoded protein: CASSLGGSQPQHF. The whole variable domain, filled in from reference TRBV7-2 and TRBJ1-5, reads GAGVSQSPSNKVTEKGKDVELRCDPISGHTALYWYRQSLGQGLEFLIYFQGNSAPDKSGLPSDRFSAERTGGSVSTLTIQRTQQEDSAVYLCASSLGGSQPQHFGDGTRLSIL.

The chain uses TRBV7-9 and TRBJ2-7; possible D gene TRBD1, 5 bases. The germline gives CDR1 SEHNR, CDR2 FQNEAQ (reference sequence). V was cut by 2 bases and J by 3 bases, with 17 bases left in between. This CDR3 has 16 residues. The chain's CDR3 is CASSLLRAGPGYEQYV. The DNA for the CDR3 is TGTGCCAGCAGCTTACTACGGGCAGGGCCAGGCTACGAGCAGTACGTC.

The rearrangement links TRBV5-6 to TRBJ1-6; 8 positions match TRBD1. CDR1 and CDR2 from the germline V gene are SGHDT and YYEEEE. The CDR3 contains 16 residues. J gave up 12 bases and V 3 bases, and 14 bases lay outside the gene matches. The CDR3 is CASSSGQGKGIGPLHF. CDR3 nucleotides: TGTGCCAGCAGCTCCGGACAGGGCAAAGGAATCGGACCCCTCCACTTT.

The genes are TRBV4-1 and TRBJ2-7; 9 positions agree with TRBD1. Germline values: CDR1 MGHRA, CDR2 YSYEKL. This CDR3 spans 13 amino acids. The V segment lost 6 bases and the J segment 9 bases; nucleotides outside the gene matches: 9. CDR3 protein: CASSHDRGIGQYF. In DNA form, the CDR3 reads TGCGCCAGCAGTCACGACAGGGGGATCGGGCAGTACTTC.

This clonotype has just one count. J is TRBJ1-2 and V is TRBV27, with D hard to call. The CDR3 runs to 13 residues. Germline CDR1 and CDR2: MNHEY and SMNVEV (reference sequence). Trimming took 6 bases from V and 8 from J, leaving 16 bases between them. CDR3 residues: CASRPPRFGGYTF. CDR3 DNA sequence: TGTGCCAGCAGGCCCCCCCGATTCGGGGGCTACACCTTC.

There are a few counts of this clonotype. This chain uses TRBV10-3 with TRBJ1-5; the match to TRBD1 covers 8 bases. Germline values: CDR1 ENHRY, CDR2 SYGVKD. V shed 10 bases and J 4 bases; nucleotides not matched to a gene: 12. The CDR3 contains 15 residues. Here the CDR3 DNA reads TGTGCCACTTCTCTGGACAGGGATTGGAATCAGCCCCAGCATTTT. This translates into CATSLDRDWNQPQHF.

The V gene is TRBV2, the J gene TRBJ2-1; 13 nucleotides line up with TRBD2. This CDR3 contains 15 residues. The germline V gene has CDR1 SNHLY and CDR2 FYNNEI. The V gene end was trimmed by 4 bases and the J gene end by 9 bases; junction bases not matched to a gene: 6. The CDR3 sequence is CASSGGLAGVSEQFF. The DNA of the CDR3 is TGTGCCAGCAGTGGTGGACTAGCGGGGGTGTCTGAGCAGTTCTTC.

The chain uses TRBV6-5 and TRBJ1-2; D gene uncertain. Germline V gene sequence: CDR1 MNHEY, CDR2 SVGAGI. CDR3 length: 11 residues. Trimming removed 7 bases at V and 4 bases at J, with 7 bases between. CDR3 nucleotide sequence: TGTGCCAGCAAAAGGTTCTATGGCTACACCTTC. It is translated as CASKRFYGYTF.

The chain links TRBV4-1 to TRBJ1-1; no definite D call. Looked up from germline, CDR1 is MGHRA and CDR2 is YSYEKL. The CDR3 contains 14 residues. The V and J ends lost 4 bases and 1 base respectively, with 10 bases between them. The CDR3 DNA reads TGCGCCAGCAGCCGCACTACAGAGAACACTGAAGCTTTCTTT. Protein sequence: CASSRTTENTEAFF.

This clonotype was found a few times. The chain has TRBV4-2 and TRBJ2-7; TRBD1 agrees at 8 bases. This CDR3 comprises 15 residues. Trimming took 0 bases from V and 4 from J; bases not matched to a gene: 5. The germline gives CDR1 LGHNA, CDR2 YNFKEQ. The CDR3 region is CASSQERGTGYEQYF. The DNA for the CDR3 is TGTGCCAGCAGCCAAGAAAGGGGGACAGGATACGAGCAGTACTTC.

This CDR3 is CASSTQQGAREQYV. Written as DNA, the CDR3 is TGTGCCAGCTCAACCCAACAGGGGGCTCGGGAGCAGTACGTC. This sequence joins TRBV18 and TRBJ2-7; 9 bases fit TRBD1. The CDR3 length is 14 residues. Germline V CDR1 and CDR2: KGHSH, LQKENI. The trim removed 5 bases at V and 7 bases at J, leaving 9 bases unmatched.

V and J are TRBV15 and TRBJ2-5; TRBD2 is a possible D gene (6 bases). CDR1 LNHNV and CDR2 YYDKDF come from the germline V gene (reference sequence). Between the trimmed V and J ends, which lost 8 bases and 4 bases, there was a span of 14 bases. The CDR3 totals 13 residues. DNA of the CDR3: TGTGCCACCGCTAGCGACGTTAGAGAGACCCAGTACTTC. Translating it yields CATASDVRETQYF.

The chain recombines TRBV5-1 with TRBJ1-1, with D uncertain. Germline assignment: CDR1 SGHRS and CDR2 YFSETQ. V lost 6 bases, J lost 6 bases, and 24 bases lay in between. The CDR3 is 16 amino acids. The DNA for the CDR3 is TGCGCCAGCACCATTTACCCGGGATACAGAGGATCTGAAGCTTTCTTT. Translating gives CASTIYPGYRGSEAFF.